This TCR beta chain was captured in a study of Ad26.COV2.S vaccination and SARS-CoV-2 variants. Sequenced by immunoSEQ multiplex PCR; TCRdb stores in-frame clones only, minus some. The sample holds approximately 400,000 clones; 83% are singletons and the top ten take around 7.3%. Treatment noted: roughly 19 received Ad26.COV2.S at low or high dose, single or two shots; a few received placebo; per-sample allocation not given. All samples were drawn on day 63, counting from the first vaccine or placebo injection. Vaccine was an Ad26 vector expressing Wuhan-strain SARS-CoV-2 spike. Per germline, CDR1 GTSNPN and CDR2 SVGIG (reference sequence). Trimming removed 3 bases from V and 4 bases from J, with 12 bases in between. CDR3 length equals 13 residues.

Specimen: peripheral blood, collected in a trial of Ad26.COV2.S vaccine versus placebo. J is TRBJ1-1 and V is TRBV30; D unclear. The clonotype originates from a person aged 18-60 years who received the Ad26.COV2.S COVID-19 vaccine or a placebo. CDR3 region: CAWSFGEVTEAFF. Written as DNA, the CDR3 is TGTGCCTGGAGCTTCGGGGAGGTCACTGAAGCTTTCTTT. Full variable domain (rest looked up from reference TRBV30 and TRBJ1-1): SQTIHQWPATLVQPVGSPLSLECTVEGTSNPNLYWYRQAAGRGLQLLFYSVGIGQISSEVPQNLSASRPQDRQFILSSKKLLLSDSGFYLCAWSFGEVTEAFFGQGTRLTVV.